A single sample is the source of the 26 T cell receptor beta chains below, sequenced in a study of OX40 agonist ivuxolimab in advanced cancers. The method was immunoSEQ multiplex PCR; TCRdb's version includes in-frame clones alone and lacks a portion of them. The data hold 70,000 to 85,000 clones, with 88% observed a single time. The sample here was CD4+ or CD8+ T cells sorted from blood, taken in a trial of the OX40 agonist ivuxolimab. These receptors were taken from an adult with an advanced solid tumor such as melanoma, head and neck, liver or kidney cancer.

The chain uses TRBV7-8 and TRBJ2-3; D unresolved. This CDR3 has 13 amino acids. Per germline, CDR1 SGHVS and CDR2 FQNEAQ. V lost 1 base and J 6 bases, leaving 8 bases between the germline ends. The CDR3, as DNA: TGTGCCAGCAGCTTAGTTGTCCTGGATACGCAGTATTTT. Its protein is CASSLVVLDTQYF.

The chain uses TRBV4-1 and TRBJ2-7, with 14 bases lining up with TRBD2. The germline V gene has CDR1 MGHRA and CDR2 YSYEKL. The CDR3 is 19 residues long. The junction had 14 bases not matched to a gene; V was cut back by 4 bases and J by 3 bases. CDR3 residues: CASSPLTGTSGGKGYEQYF. Here the CDR3 DNA reads TGCGCCAGCAGCCCTCTCACCGGGACTAGCGGGGGTAAGGGCTACGAGCAGTACTTC.

The V call is TRBV11-3, the J call TRBJ2-2; D remains unclear. The germline gives CDR1 SGHNT, CDR2 YENEEA. V was cut by 5 bases and J by 9 bases, with 13 bases left in between. CDR3 length equals 13 residues. The DNA of the CDR3 is TGTGCCAGCAGCCGGCTTGACCCCCGGGAGCTGTTTTTT. This translates into CASSRLDPRELFF. Variable domain in full (rest from reference TRBV11-3 and TRBJ2-2): EAGVVQSPRYKIIEKKQPVAFWCNPISGHNTLYWYLQNLGQGPELLIRYENEEAVDDSQLPKDRFSAERLKGVDSTLKIQPAELGDSAVYLCASSRLDPRELFFGEGSRLTVL.

V gene TRBV28 combines with J gene TRBJ2-7; maybe TRBD2 (6 bases). V lost 11 bases and J 5 bases, leaving 13 bases between the germline ends. CDR1 and CDR2 (germline): MDHEN, SYDVKM. The CDR3 covers 11 residues. This CDR3 is CALGPGDEQYF. The CDR3 DNA follows: TGTGCCCTCGGCCCGGGGGACGAGCAGTACTTC.

This chain joins TRBV6-5 and TRBJ2-1; possibly TRBD2 for D (5 bases). The germline V and J ends were trimmed by 0 bases and 3 bases, with 9 bases remaining between them. CDR3 length equals 15 residues. Germline lookup yields CDR1 MNHEY and CDR2 SVGAGI. The DNA of the CDR3 is TGTGCCAGCAGTTACTCCCCTGAGGGCTACAATGAGCAGTTCTTC. Residues: CASSYSPEGYNEQFF.

V and J are TRBV11-2 and TRBJ2-1; D is possibly TRBD2 (6 bases). In germline, CDR1 is SGHAT, CDR2 FQNNGV. The V end was cut by 1 base, the J end by 4 bases, with 23 bases between. The CDR3 sequence is 19 residues long. The CDR3 is CASSLGRRESSTGYNEQFF. For the CDR3, the DNA is TGTGCCAGCAGCTTAGGACGCCGGGAGAGTTCCACCGGTTACAATGAGCAGTTCTTC.

The CDR3 nucleotides are TGTGCCAGCAGCAAAGGACCGGGGGGTGAAGCTTTCTTT. It yields the protein CASSKGPGGEAFF. The chain recombines TRBV7-2 with TRBJ1-1, with D tentatively TRBD1 (5 bases). CDR1 and CDR2 (germline): SGHTA, FQGNSA. The V and J ends lost 5 bases and 7 bases respectively, with 14 bases between them. The CDR3 spans 13 residues.

The rearrangement joins TRBV28 to TRBJ2-7; D not resolved. From germline, CDR1 is MDHEN and CDR2 SYDVKM. Trimming took 5 bases from V and 1 from J, leaving 3 bases between them. The length of the CDR3 is 11 residues. As DNA, the CDR3 is TGTGCCAGCAGTGTTTCCTACGAGCAGTACTTC. Its translation: CASSVSYEQYF.

This clone was picked up a small number of times. The chain recombines TRBV19 with TRBJ2-5, with D possibly called TRBD1 or TRBD2 (7 bases each). The CDR3 is 15 residues long. CDR1 and CDR2 (germline): LNHDA, SQIVND (reference sequence). Trimming took 1 base from V and 1 from J, leaving 10 bases between them. The CDR3 loop is CASSIAGGVQETQYF. The CDR3 coding sequence is TGTGCCAGTAGTATAGCAGGGGGGGTCCAAGAGACCCAGTACTTC.

The chain employs TRBV18 and TRBJ1-5; D not certain. From germline, CDR1 is KGHSH and CDR2 LQKENI. V was clipped by 2 bases and J by 3 bases, with 8 bases between them. The CDR3 loop spans 14 amino acids. CDR3 sequence (DNA): TGTGCCAGCTCACCAGCGGAGCCCAATCAGCCCCAGCATTTT. Amino acids: CASSPAEPNQPQHF.

The V gene is TRBV28, the J gene TRBJ1-4; a possible D gene is TRBD1 (5 bases). The V and J ends lost 7 bases and 1 base respectively, with 13 bases between them. The CDR3 loop spans 15 amino acids. The V gene's germline CDR1 is MDHEN and CDR2 SYDVKM. The CDR3 sequence is CASIPRGRTNEKLFF. In DNA form, the CDR3 reads TGTGCCAGCATCCCCCGGGGCAGAACTAATGAAAAACTGTTTTTT.

The rearrangement uses TRBV4-2 and TRBJ2-1; D not certain. The CDR3 totals 15 residues. Germline V lookup: CDR1 LGHNA, CDR2 YNFKEQ. V lost 2 bases and J 7 bases, leaving 15 bases between the germline ends. The CDR3 here is CASSQTPKAANEQFF. The CDR3 DNA sequence: TGTGCCAGCAGCCAAACCCCCAAGGCGGCTAATGAGCAGTTCTTC.

The chain joins TRBV28 to TRBJ1-3, with D uncertain. Germline V gene data show CDR1 as MDHEN and CDR2 as SYDVKM. V lost 9 bases to trimming and J lost 1 base, with 25 bases between them. This CDR3 contains 18 residues. CDR3 amino acids: CASSSPGTYLLSGNTIYF. CDR3 DNA sequence: TGTGCCAGTTCCAGCCCGGGCACTTACCTCCTTTCTGGAAACACCATATATTTT.

The chain recombines TRBV9 with TRBJ1-1, with 7 bases that match TRBD1. Germline lookup yields CDR1 SGDLS and CDR2 YYNGEE. Losses at the gene ends were 0 bases for V and 5 bases for J; bases not matched to a gene: 13. The CDR3 has 17 residues. The CDR3 DNA sequence: TGTGCCAGCAGCGTAGGGGCTCTATGGGACAGAGGGACTGAAGCTTTCTTT. Amino acid sequence: CASSVGALWDRGTEAFF.

The gene calls are TRBV28 and TRBJ1-5; no clear D gene. Trimming took 5 bases from V and 11 from J, leaving 13 bases between them. The germline V gene has CDR1 MDHEN and CDR2 SYDVKM. CDR3 length: 12 amino acids. The CDR3 sequence: CASSRTPGTQHF. The CDR3, as DNA: TGTGCCAGCAGTCGGACCCCCGGGACCCAGCATTTT.

This chain connects TRBV5-4 to TRBJ2-5; 10 bases align to TRBD2. The CDR3 contains 13 residues. CDR1 SGHNT and CDR2 YYREEE come from the germline V gene (reference sequence). Trimming removed 5 bases from V and 5 bases from J; junction bases left unmatched: 3. The CDR3 DNA follows: TGTGCCAGCAGTCAGCGGGGGGGGGAGACCCAGTACTTC. It is translated as CASSQRGGETQYF.

The chain uses TRBV5-1 and TRBJ1-1; weak D call: TRBD1 (6 bases). Between the trimmed V and J ends, which lost 4 bases and 1 base, there was a span of 11 bases. The CDR3 consists of 14 residues. The germline CDR1 and CDR2 sequences are SGHRS and YFSETQ. The CDR3 nucleotides are TGCGCCAGCAGCGCGGACAGACCGAACACTGAAGCTTTCTTT. Protein: CASSADRPNTEAFF.

This clone was seen once. The gene calls are TRBV11-3 and TRBJ2-2; 13 nucleotides match TRBD2. Trimming took 1 base from V and 4 from J; bases not matched to a gene: 9. The CDR3 length is 19 residues. The germline V gene has CDR1 SGHNT and CDR2 YENEEA. The CDR3 DNA follows: TGTGCCAGCAGCTTAGCCCGACTAGCGGGGGGTTTTGGCACCGGGGAGCTGTTTTTT. It encodes CASSLARLAGGFGTGELFF.

The chain couples TRBV28 to TRBJ1-6, with TRBD1 as a possible D gene (5 bases). This CDR3 is 14 amino acids long. CDR1 is MDHEN and CDR2 is SYDVKM in the germline V gene. Trimming cost V 9 bases and J 7 bases, with 16 bases left between them. The CDR3 reads CARMRRQGNSPLHF. As DNA, the CDR3 is TGTGCCAGAATGCGACGGCAGGGCAATTCACCCCTCCACTTT. Full variable domain (missing parts from reference TRBV28 and TRBJ1-6): DVKVTQSSRYLVKRTGEKVFLECVQDMDHENMFWYRQDPGLGLRLIYFSYDVKMKEKGDIPEGYSVSREKKERFSLILESASTNQTSMYLCARMRRQGNSPLHFGNGTRLTVT.

This clone turned up a few times. V and J are TRBV19 and TRBJ1-5; tentatively, D is TRBD1 (5 bases). Per germline, CDR1 LNHDA and CDR2 SQIVND (reference sequence). The V end lost 7 bases, the J end lost 2 bases, and 18 bases lay between the germline ends. This CDR3 spans 16 amino acids. For the CDR3, the DNA is TGTGCCAGTATTAAATCCAGGGAAGGGGGCAATCAGCCCCAGCATTTT. It is translated as CASIKSREGGNQPQHF. The full variable domain, in which reference TRBV19 and TRBJ1-5 provide the parts outside the CDR3, is DGGITQSPKYLFRKEGQNVTLSCEQNLNHDAMYWYRQDPGQGLRLIYYSQIVNDFQKGDIAEGYSVSREKKESFPLTVTSAQKNPTAFYLCASIKSREGGNQPQHFGDGTRLSIL.

This clone is judged medium-sized. This sequence joins TRBV12-5 and TRBJ1-1, with D hard to call. V was shortened by 1 base and J by 6 bases, with 12 bases between the two germline ends. This CDR3 comprises 14 residues. Germline lookup yields CDR1 LGHNT and CDR2 FRNRAP. The CDR3 loop is CASGLGAPRPEAFF. The CDR3 region has the DNA TGTGCTAGTGGTTTGGGGGCGCCGAGGCCTGAAGCTTTCTTT.

The chain is built from TRBV29-1 and TRBJ2-1, with D uncertain. The CDR3 covers 11 residues. The V end lost 6 bases, the J end lost 1 base, and 4 bases lay between the germline ends. Germline values: CDR1 SQVTM, CDR2 ANQGSEA. This CDR3 is CSVTSYNEQFF. In DNA form, the CDR3 reads TGCAGCGTGACGTCCTACAATGAGCAGTTCTTC.

This clone was detected only once. This chain connects TRBV6-4 to TRBJ2-2; 10 nucleotides line up with TRBD2. Trimming removed 5 bases from V and 5 bases from J; junction bases left unmatched: 8. This CDR3 spans 16 amino acids. Looked up from germline, CDR1 is MRHNA and CDR2 is SNTAGT. CDR3 DNA sequence: TGTGCCAGCAGTCCCTTCGGACTAGCGGTTACCGGGGAGCTGTTTTTT. This sequence encodes CASSPFGLAVTGELFF.

V gene TRBV19 combines with J gene TRBJ2-1, with 11 nucleotides matching TRBD2. Germline CDR1 is LNHDA and CDR2 is SQIVND (reference sequence). Trimming removed 3 bases from V and 9 bases from J; junction bases left unmatched: 7. The CDR3 is 15 residues long. CDR3 bases: TGTGCCAGTAGTATCGGGCTAGCGGGGGGTTCTGAGCAGTTCTTC. Translation gives CASSIGLAGGSEQFF.

The genes are TRBV14 and TRBJ2-7; 10 bases agree with TRBD1. The CDR3 has 16 amino acids. Trimming at V came to 3 bases and at J to 2 bases, leaving 7 bases not matched to a gene. Germline V gene sequence: CDR1 SGHDN, CDR2 FVKESK. The CDR3, as DNA: TGTGCCAGCAGCCATCCGGGACAGGGGCGGACCTACGAGCAGTACTTC. Translated, it gives CASSHPGQGRTYEQYF.

This rearrangement joins TRBV5-1 to TRBJ2-7; D perhaps matches TRBD1 (6 bases). Per the germline V gene, CDR1 is SGHRS and CDR2 is YFSETQ. V lost 4 bases, J lost 4 bases, and 15 bases lay in between. The CDR3 extends over 14 amino acids. In nucleotides, the CDR3 is TGCGCCAGCAGCCCTCCGGGACACCTATACGAGCAGTACTTC. Its translation is CASSPPGHLYEQYF.